A selection of T cell receptor beta chains follows, all from one sample in a study of OX40 agonist ivuxolimab in advanced cancers. TCRdb's table, derived via immunoSEQ multiplex PCR, lists solely in-frame clones and lacks some. The sample shows about 19,000 clones, about three quarters of them seen only once. This material consisted of CD4+ or CD8+ T cells sorted from blood, taken in a trial of the OX40 agonist ivuxolimab. The source is an adult with an advanced solid tumor such as melanoma, head and neck, liver or kidney cancer. The CDR3 runs from the conserved cysteine through the conserved F or W. A D gene is named only where the DNA matches it firmly. Size tells how often a clone was seen (once, few, many) or the class of an expanded clone, and some rows leave it out.

d_call j_call cdr3_length clone_size v_call cdr3_aa cdr3_nt
TRBD1 TRBJ1-2 12 NA TRBV10-3 CASSSGGFGYTF TGTGCCAGCAGTTCAGGGGGATTTGGCTACACCTTC
TRBD1 TRBJ1-2 14 NA TRBV28 CATQWGQGGHGYTF TGTGCCACCCAATGGGGACAGGGAGGTCATGGCTACACCTTC
TRBD2 TRBJ2-3 15 NA TRBV6-4 CASSEAGGSTDTQYF TGTGCCAGCAGTGAAGCGGGGGGGAGCACAGATACGCAGTATTTT
TRBD1 TRBJ1-6 15 NA TRBV5-6 CASSGGQGLDSPLHF TGTGCCAGCAGCGGGGGACAGGGCTTGGATTCACCCCTCCACTTT
TRBD2 TRBJ2-7 14 NA TRBV28 CASSFTSGSREQYF TGTGCCAGCAGTTTTACTAGCGGTTCCCGCGAGCAGTACTTC
TRBD2 TRBJ2-3 18 NA TRBV27 CASSLFGTSGVSTDTQYF TGTGCCAGCAGTTTATTCGGGACTAGCGGGGTTAGCACAGATACGCAGTATTTT
NA TRBJ2-5 14 NA TRBV27 CASSPLPPRRTQYF TGTGCCAGCAGTCCTCTTCCGCCCCGTAGGACCCAGTACTTC
NA TRBJ2-2 16 NA TRBV27 CASSPWTAANTGELFF TGTGCCAGCAGTCCATGGACAGCCGCGAACACCGGGGAGCTGTTTTTT
NA TRBJ1-1 17 NA TRBV28 CASSFGVGGNWYTEAFF TGTGCCAGCAGTTTTGGCGTGGGCGGGAACTGGTACACTGAAGCTTTCTTT
NA TRBJ2-2 14 few TRBV5-3 CARRFGSSSGELFF TGTGCCAGAAGATTTGGAAGTAGTTCCGGGGAGCTGTTTTTT
TRBD1 TRBJ1-4 15 NA TRBV15 CATSREDRGHEKLFF TGTGCCACCAGCAGAGAGGACAGGGGGCATGAAAAACTGTTTTTT
TRBD1 TRBJ1-1 15 NA TRBV10-3 CAISEGQGVGTEAFF TGTGCCATCAGTGAGGGACAGGGGGTGGGCACTGAAGCTTTCTTT
TRBD2 TRBJ2-7 14 few TRBV28 CASSLSGSSYEQYF TGTGCCAGCAGTTTAAGCGGGAGTAGCTACGAGCAGTACTTC
NA TRBJ2-7 11 NA TRBV5-4 CASSLGFEQYF TGTGCCAGCAGCTTGGGATTCGAGCAGTACTTC
TRBD1 TRBJ2-7 14 NA TRBV4-1 CASSQGQAHHEQYF TGCGCCAGCAGCCAGGGACAGGCCCATCACGAGCAGTACTTC